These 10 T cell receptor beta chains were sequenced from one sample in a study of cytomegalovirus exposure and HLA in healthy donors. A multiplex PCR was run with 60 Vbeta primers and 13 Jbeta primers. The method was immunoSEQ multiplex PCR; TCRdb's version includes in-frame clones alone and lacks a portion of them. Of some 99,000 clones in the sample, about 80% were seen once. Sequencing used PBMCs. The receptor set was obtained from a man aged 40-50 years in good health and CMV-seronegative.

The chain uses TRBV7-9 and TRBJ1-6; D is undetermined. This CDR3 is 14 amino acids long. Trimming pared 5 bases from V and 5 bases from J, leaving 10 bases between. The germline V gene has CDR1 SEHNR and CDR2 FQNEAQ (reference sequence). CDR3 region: CASSPEGNNSPLHF. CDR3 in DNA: TGTGCCAGCAGCCCCGAGGGAAATAATTCACCCCTCCACTTT.

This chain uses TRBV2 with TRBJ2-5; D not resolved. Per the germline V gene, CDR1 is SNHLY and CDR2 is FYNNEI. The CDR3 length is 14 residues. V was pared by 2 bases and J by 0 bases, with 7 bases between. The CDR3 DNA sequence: TGTGCCAGCAGTGAAAGGCGGCACCAAGAGACCCAGTACTTC. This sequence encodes CASSERRHQETQYF.

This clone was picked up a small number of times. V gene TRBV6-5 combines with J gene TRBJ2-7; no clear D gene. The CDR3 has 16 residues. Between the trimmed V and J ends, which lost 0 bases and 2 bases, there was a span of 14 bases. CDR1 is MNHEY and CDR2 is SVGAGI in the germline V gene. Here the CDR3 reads CASSYSGSWRTYEQYF. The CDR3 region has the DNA TGTGCCAGCAGTTACTCTGGGTCATGGAGAACCTACGAGCAGTACTTC.

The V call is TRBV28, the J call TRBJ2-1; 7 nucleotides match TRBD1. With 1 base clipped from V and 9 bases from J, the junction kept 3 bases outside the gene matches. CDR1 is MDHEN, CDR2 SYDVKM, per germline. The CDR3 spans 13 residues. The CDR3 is CASSLSQGIEQFF. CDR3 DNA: TGTGCCAGCAGTTTATCACAGGGGATTGAGCAGTTCTTC.

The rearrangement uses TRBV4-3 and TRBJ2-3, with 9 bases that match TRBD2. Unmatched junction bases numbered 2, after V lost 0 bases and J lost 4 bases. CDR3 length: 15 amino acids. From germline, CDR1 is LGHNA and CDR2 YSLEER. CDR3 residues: CASSQEAGGPDTQYF. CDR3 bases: TGCGCCAGCAGCCAAGAGGCGGGAGGGCCAGATACGCAGTATTTT.

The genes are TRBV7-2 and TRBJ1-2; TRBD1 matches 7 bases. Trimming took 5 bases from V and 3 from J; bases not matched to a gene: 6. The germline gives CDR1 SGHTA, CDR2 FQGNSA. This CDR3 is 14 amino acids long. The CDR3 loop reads CASSIRDRDYGYTF. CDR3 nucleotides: TGTGCCAGCAGCATACGAGACAGGGACTATGGCTACACCTTC.

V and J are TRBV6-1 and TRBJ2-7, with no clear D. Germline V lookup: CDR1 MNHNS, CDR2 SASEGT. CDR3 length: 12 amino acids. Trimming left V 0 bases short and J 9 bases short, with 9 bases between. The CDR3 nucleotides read TGTGCCAGCAGTGAAGCGGGCGTCTCGCAGTACTTC. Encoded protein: CASSEAGVSQYF.

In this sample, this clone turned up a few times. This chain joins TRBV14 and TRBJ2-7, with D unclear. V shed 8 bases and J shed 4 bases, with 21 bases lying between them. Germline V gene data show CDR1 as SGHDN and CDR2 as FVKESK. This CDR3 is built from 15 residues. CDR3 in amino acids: CASLLMVSVTYEQYF. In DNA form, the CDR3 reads TGTGCCAGCCTCCTTATGGTTAGTGTTACTTACGAGCAGTACTTC.

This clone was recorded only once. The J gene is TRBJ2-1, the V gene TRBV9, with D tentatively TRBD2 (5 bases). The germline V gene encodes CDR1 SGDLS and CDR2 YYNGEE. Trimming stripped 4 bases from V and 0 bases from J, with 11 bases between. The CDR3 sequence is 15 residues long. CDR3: CASSLGRTSYNEQFF. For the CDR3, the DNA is TGTGCCAGCAGCCTAGGGAGAACCTCCTACAATGAGCAGTTCTTC. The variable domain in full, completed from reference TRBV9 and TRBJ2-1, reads DSGVTQTPKHLITATGQRVTLRCSPRSGDLSVYWYQQSLDQGLQFLIQYYNGEERAKGNILERFSAQQFPDLHSELNLSSLELGDSALYFCASSLGRTSYNEQFFGPGTRLTVL.

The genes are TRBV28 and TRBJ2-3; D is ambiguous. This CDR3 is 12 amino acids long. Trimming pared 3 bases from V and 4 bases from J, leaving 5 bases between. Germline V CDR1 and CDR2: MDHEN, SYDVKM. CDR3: CASSLGPDTQYF. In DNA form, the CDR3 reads TGTGCCAGCAGTTTGGGCCCAGATACGCAGTATTTT.